Below, 13 T cell receptor beta chains from the same sample are listed, as sequenced in a study of blood T cell repertoires in COVID-19. Clones were read by immunoSEQ multiplex PCR, and TCRdb kept only the in-frame ones, dropping some. The sample contains 35,000 to 45,000 clones, more than 80% of which appear only once. Sequenced sample: peripheral blood. The receptor source for this set is a man between 60 and 75 years old with acute or convalescent COVID-19.

The chain carries TRBV5-1 and TRBJ2-5, with 7 bases that match TRBD1. With V trimmed by 2 bases and J by 5 bases, 6 bases remained unmatched. The CDR3 has 14 residues. CDR1 SGHRS and CDR2 YFSETQ come from the germline V gene. CDR3 amino acids: CASSFQGERETQYF. The CDR3 DNA follows: TGCGCCAGCAGCTTCCAGGGGGAGCGGGAGACCCAGTACTTC.

The V call is TRBV3-1 (or the pseudogene TRBV3-2), the J call TRBJ1-4; 9 nucleotides line up with TRBD1. Germline CDR1 and CDR2: LGHDT and YNNKEL (reference sequence). The CDR3 loop spans 18 amino acids. V lost 0 bases and J lost 8; bases outside the gene matches: 13. The CDR3 spells CASSQDPLTGGAREKLFF. The CDR3 DNA reads as TGTGCCAGCAGCCAAGACCCCTTAACAGGGGGCGCCAGGGAAAAACTGTTTTTT.

The chain recombines TRBV2 with TRBJ2-7; perhaps TRBD2 as D (5 bases). This CDR3 region has 16 residues. Germline CDR1 and CDR2: SNHLY and FYNNEI. V was trimmed by 3 bases and J by 5 bases, leaving 20 bases between them. The CDR3: CASSDQWRAGADEQYF. The CDR3 DNA reads TGTGCCAGCAGTGACCAGTGGCGGGCTGGAGCCGACGAGCAGTACTTC.

The gene calls are TRBV2 and TRBJ1-4; a weak D match, TRBD1 (5 bases). The CDR3 sequence is 15 residues long. V gave up 4 bases and J gave up 6 bases, with 15 bases separating them. Germline V gene sequence: CDR1 SNHLY, CDR2 FYNNEI. DNA for the CDR3: TGTGCCAGCAGTGTCCATCGAGGAGGGGATGAAAAACTGTTTTTT. It yields the protein CASSVHRGGDEKLFF. The variable domain in full, completed from reference TRBV2 and TRBJ1-4, reads EPEVTQTPSHQVTQMGQEVILRCVPISNHLYFYWYRQILGQKVEFLVSFYNNEISEKSEIFDDQFSVERPDGSNFTLKIRSTKLEDSAMYFCASSVHRGGDEKLFFGSGTQLSVL.

The V and J genes are TRBV7-9 and TRBJ1-4; D may be TRBD1 (5 bases). Germline loops: CDR1 SEHNR, CDR2 FQNEAQ (reference sequence). The V end was cut by 5 bases, the J end by 8 bases, with 18 bases between. This CDR3 spans 15 amino acids. Here the CDR3 DNA reads TGTGCCAGCAGCCCGCTAGGGGTAATAGGGGAAAAACTGTTTTTT. Its translation: CASSPLGVIGEKLFF. Looking up the rest from reference TRBV7-9 and TRBJ1-4 gives the full variable domain: DTGVSQNPRHKITKRGQNVTFRCDPISEHNRLYWYRQTLGQGPEFLTYFQNEAQLEKSRLLSDRFSAERPKGSFSTLEIQRTEQGDSAMYLCASSPLGVIGEKLFFGSGTQLSVL.

The V gene is TRBV19, the J gene TRBJ1-4; the match to TRBD1 covers 7 bases. CDR3 length: 14 residues. From germline, CDR1 is LNHDA and CDR2 SQIVND (reference sequence). Losses at the gene ends were 5 bases for V and 7 bases for J; bases not matched to a gene: 7. In DNA, the CDR3 is TGTGCCAGTAGTGTTTGGGGGACAGCTGAAAAACTGTTTTTT. This encodes CASSVWGTAEKLFF.

V usage is TRBV13 and J usage is TRBJ2-5; maybe TRBD1 (6 bases). The CDR3 consists of 13 residues. Trimming shortened V by 6 bases and J by 5 bases, and 13 bases separated the two germline ends. CDR1 PRHDT and CDR2 FYEKMQ come from the germline V gene (reference sequence). The CDR3 nucleotides are TGTGCCAGCAGTCCGAGACAGGCGGAGACCCAGTACTTC. Encoded protein: CASSPRQAETQYF.

This chain uses TRBV29-1 with TRBJ2-5; TRBD2 matches 8 bases. The germline gives CDR1 SQVTM, CDR2 ANQGSEA. The CDR3 extends over 14 amino acids. J gave up 2 bases and V 5 bases, and 7 bases lay outside the gene matches. Here the CDR3 DNA reads TGCAGCGTTCAATTAGCGGGGACACAAGAGACCCAGTACTTC. It is translated as CSVQLAGTQETQYF.

The chain has TRBV6-5 and TRBJ1-5; 10 bases line up with TRBD1. Germline V CDR1 and CDR2: MNHEY, SVGAGI. The CDR3 consists of 15 residues. The V segment lost 6 bases and the J segment 5 bases; nucleotides outside the gene matches: 7. Here the CDR3 DNA reads TGTGCCAGCAGATACCAAGGGACAGGGGATCAGCCCCAGCATTTT. The encoded protein is CASRYQGTGDQPQHF.

The V gene is TRBV19, the J gene TRBJ1-2, with 8 bases that match TRBD1. The CDR3 consists of 17 residues. V trimming: 5 bases; J trimming: 6 bases; junction bases outside the gene matches: 17. CDR1 LNHDA and CDR2 SQIVND come from the germline V gene (reference sequence). CDR3 coding DNA: TGTGCCAGTAGTCTCGGGACAGGACCTTACCGTGTAGATGGCTACACCTTC. Its translation is CASSLGTGPYRVDGYTF. The whole variable domain, remainder taken from reference TRBV19 and TRBJ1-2, is DGGITQSPKYLFRKEGQNVTLSCEQNLNHDAMYWYRQDPGQGLRLIYYSQIVNDFQKGDIAEGYSVSREKKESFPLTVTSAQKNPTAFYLCASSLGTGPYRVDGYTFGSGTRLTVV.

V gene TRBV19 combines with J gene TRBJ1-2; TRBD1 aligns across 9 bases. Germline V lookup: CDR1 LNHDA, CDR2 SQIVND (reference sequence). The V gene end was trimmed by 4 bases and the J gene end by 13 bases; junction bases not matched to a gene: 13. This CDR3 region has 14 residues. CDR3: CASSTNRDRVHCTF. CDR3 nucleotides: TGTGCCAGTAGTACCAACCGGGACAGGGTCCACTGCACCTTC.

The rearrangement uses TRBV4-2 and TRBJ2-2; D gene ambiguous. The ends were cut back, 0 bases at V and 8 bases at J, with 13 bases in the middle. This CDR3 region has 15 residues. From germline, CDR1 is LGHNA and CDR2 YNFKEQ. The CDR3 sequence: CASSQEEAFGGELFF. The CDR3 DNA follows: TGTGCCAGCAGCCAAGAAGAAGCGTTCGGGGGGGAGCTGTTTTTT.

This rearrangement joins TRBV19 to TRBJ1-5, with D possibly being TRBD1 (5 bases). Trimming stripped 0 bases from V and 7 bases from J, with 13 bases between. There are 15 residues in the CDR3. The germline V gene encodes CDR1 LNHDA and CDR2 SQIVND (reference sequence). The CDR3 bases are TGTGCCAGTAGTATAGAGGGGGGACTAGGCCAGCCCCAGCATTTT. It is translated as CASSIEGGLGQPQHF.